The 15 T cell receptor beta chains presented below share a single source sample, sequenced in a study of cytomegalovirus exposure and HLA in healthy donors. PCR primers comprised 60 Vbeta and 13 Jbeta primers. Assay used: immunoSEQ multiplex PCR; TCRdb lists only in-frame clones, some missing. The sample holds over 65,000 clones; around 80% are singletons and the top ten take over 9.5%. The sequenced sample was PBMCs. The receptors shown here come from a man in his forties or fifties in good health and CMV-seronegative.

The CDR3 loop reads CASSLGPRTSGYGGYEQYF. The DNA for the CDR3 is TGCGCCAGCAGCTTGGGACCACGGACTAGCGGGTATGGAGGCTACGAGCAGTACTTC. The rearrangement uses TRBV5-1 and TRBJ2-7, with 11 bases lining up with TRBD2. Germline V gives CDR1 SGHRS, CDR2 YFSETQ. Unmatched junction bases numbered 14, after V lost 0 bases and J lost 3 bases. The CDR3 is 19 residues long.

The chain carries TRBV7-6 and TRBJ1-3; D is uncertain. This CDR3 has 14 amino acids. V dropped 6 bases and J dropped 0 bases, with 9 bases sitting between them. Germline loops: CDR1 SGHVS, CDR2 FNYEAQ. Here the CDR3 DNA reads TGTGCCAGCAGTTACCGGGACTCTGGAAACACCATATATTTT. This encodes CASSYRDSGNTIYF. Filled out from reference TRBV7-6 and TRBJ1-3, the complete variable domain reads GAGVSQSPRYKVTKRGQDVALRCDPISGHVSLYWYRQALGQGPEFLTYFNYEAQQDKSGLPNDRFSAERPEGSISTLTIQRTEQRDSAMYRCASSYRDSGNTIYFGEGSWLTVV.

The V and J genes are TRBV2 and TRBJ1-1; TRBD1 agrees at 12 bases. Germline-derived CDR1 and CDR2 are SNHLY and FYNNEI. This CDR3 is 17 amino acids long. The J segment lost 6 bases and the V segment lost 2 bases, leaving 10 bases of the junction unmatched. The CDR3 sequence is CASSEISWGQGASEAFF. DNA of the CDR3: TGTGCCAGCAGTGAAATCTCCTGGGGACAGGGGGCCTCTGAAGCTTTCTTT.

The rearrangement uses TRBV11-2 and TRBJ2-5, with unresolved D. The J call may be mistaken, given a closer DNA end match to TRBJ2-7. Germline values: CDR1 SGHAT, CDR2 FQNNGV. The CDR3 totals 12 residues. The CDR3: CASSLVTYEQYF. As DNA, the CDR3 is TGTGCCAGCAGCTTAGTTACCTACGAGCAGTACTTC.

The rearrangement uses TRBV6-5 and TRBJ2-5; perhaps TRBD1 as D (6 bases). Germline CDR1 is MNHEY and CDR2 is SVGAGI. Trimming took off 5 bases at V and 14 bases at J, with 18 bases between the two ends. This CDR3 has 12 residues. The CDR3 region is CASSEQGLTYYF. The DNA for the CDR3 is TGTGCCAGCAGTGAACAGGGCCTAACCTACTACTTC.

This clone was observed a few times. This chain links TRBV5-4 with TRBJ2-7, with 8 bases identical to TRBD1. The CDR3 extends over 14 amino acids. Germline CDR1 and CDR2: SGHNT and YYREEE (reference sequence). The trim removed 2 bases at V and 2 bases at J, leaving 3 bases unmatched. The CDR3 here is CASSLGTGAYEQYF. CDR3 nucleotides: TGTGCCAGCAGCTTAGGGACAGGAGCCTACGAGCAGTACTTC.

The rearrangement links TRBV2 to TRBJ1-1, with unresolved D. Trimming left V 4 bases short and J 0 bases short, with 12 bases between. This CDR3 region has 15 residues. Germline V lookup: CDR1 SNHLY, CDR2 FYNNEI. The CDR3 loop is CASSAGARLNTEAFF. The CDR3 region has the DNA TGTGCCAGCAGTGCGGGTGCTCGACTGAACACTGAAGCTTTCTTT.

On this clone itself: Its ends do not fully match the called genes, so a read error is possible. The chain recombines TRBV7-9 with TRBJ1-1; D remains unclear. The CDR3 loop spans 15 amino acids. The germline gives CDR1 SEHNR, CDR2 FQNEAQ (reference sequence). CDR3 residues: CSSSLALRGNTEAFF. Written as DNA, the CDR3 is TGTTCCAGCAGCTTAGCGCTCCGGGGGAACACTGAAGCTTTCTTT.

This clone has just a few counts. The rearrangement joins TRBV4-2 to TRBJ1-1; D is ambiguous. The CDR3 totals 13 residues. Germline lookup yields CDR1 LGHNA and CDR2 YNFKEQ. Trimming removed 0 bases from V and 1 base from J, with 3 bases in between. The CDR3 protein is CASSQERNTEAFF. For the CDR3, the DNA is TGTGCCAGCAGCCAAGAGCGGAACACTGAAGCTTTCTTT.

The chain uses TRBV25-1 and TRBJ2-2; TRBD1 aligns across 9 bases. V lost 7 bases to trimming and J lost 7 bases; unmatched junction nucleotides: 7. Germline V gene data show CDR1 as MGHDK and CDR2 as SYGVNS. The CDR3 loop spans 14 amino acids. CDR3 DNA sequence: TGTGCCAGCACTGACAGGGGGGCGGGCGGGGAGCTGTTTTTT. Amino acids: CASTDRGAGGELFF.

The V gene is TRBV27, the J gene TRBJ2-4; the match to TRBD1 covers 7 bases. The CDR3 has 12 amino acids. Per germline, CDR1 MNHEY and CDR2 SMNVEV (reference sequence). Losses at the gene ends were 10 bases for V and 6 bases for J; bases not matched to a gene: 6. CDR3 coding DNA: TGTGCCACCCAGGACAGGTCAAACATTCAGTACTTC. This translates into CATQDRSNIQYF.

This chain joins TRBV27 and TRBJ1-1, with 7 bases identical to TRBD1. The CDR3 has 13 residues. Trimming cost V 6 bases and J 6 bases; bases outside gene matches: 7. Per germline, CDR1 MNHEY and CDR2 SMNVEV (reference sequence). The CDR3 DNA follows: TGTGCCAGCAGGGCGACAGGGTACTCTGAAGCTTTCTTT. Translated: CASRATGYSEAFF.

This clone was observed a few times. The CDR3 DNA is TGTGCCAGCAGCCGCAGACAGACCTCAGGAAACACCATATATTTT. This codes for CASSRRQTSGNTIYF. The chain has TRBV7-9 and TRBJ1-3; D possibly corresponds to TRBD1 (5 bases). Trimming took 5 bases from V and 4 from J, leaving 15 bases between them. The CDR3 totals 15 residues. From germline, CDR1 is SEHNR and CDR2 FQNEAQ (reference sequence).

This chain connects TRBV5-6 to TRBJ2-7; D is possibly TRBD1 (5 bases). CDR3 size: 15 residues. The V end was cut by 0 bases, the J end by 1 base, with 11 bases between. Germline V CDR1 and CDR2: SGHDT, YYEEEE. The CDR3 spells CASSLGQGISYEQYF. In nucleotides, the CDR3 is TGTGCCAGCAGCTTGGGGCAGGGCATTTCCTACGAGCAGTACTTC.

The chain uses TRBV6-5 and TRBJ1-4; possibly TRBD1 for D (6 bases). Trimming took 2 bases from V and 8 from J, leaving 18 bases between them. From germline, CDR1 is MNHEY and CDR2 SVGAGI. This CDR3 is built from 16 residues. For the CDR3, the DNA is TGTGCCAGCAGTTACACAGGCGGGGGGCCGGGGGAAAAACTGTTTTTT. Its protein is CASSYTGGGPGEKLFF.